This paragraph reports one TCR beta chain. Which antigen it targets is not known. No quality values exist for individual bases; no much larger clone is one base distant. The data stem from a study of blood T cell repertoires in COVID-19 (dated by TCRdb to 2018 to 2021). With respect to the entire study: Samples from collaborators originated in the United States, Italy and Spain and spanned both the acute and convalescent phases of COVID-19. The material from the prospective study consisted of cDNA or gDNA derived from T cells, B-cell-depleted T cells, or PBMCs. Deeply sampled blood TCRbeta repertoires from subjects exposed to, actively infected with, or recovered from COVID-19 were included in the dataset. The repertoires were made available in a free public database intended to serve as a resource for research on the immune response to SARS-CoV-2. The samples were drawn from two sources: the first 160 participants of the ongoing ImmuneRACE study, and 950 to 1,500 subjects contributed by 6 global collaborators. Sample metadata almost always included a de-identified subject ID, COVID-19 status, age in years and sex. HLA class I and class II types, where available, came from metadata supplied by the sample provider rather than from assay-based typing. The paper's findings and limits, for the study overall: How much clinical and demographic metadata was included differed by source and by participant, and the metadata was provided uncurated.

Participants in the prospective study were aged about 18 to 95 years, lived in over 20 United States geographic areas, and enrolled through a virtual design. In the prospective study, cohorts were assigned on the basis of participant-reported clinical history obtained from a screening survey and a study questionnaire. A participant counted as exposed if, within 2 weeks of entering the study, that participant had been in contact with someone who had a PCR-confirmed or clinician-diagnosed COVID-19 case. In the prospective study, mobile phlebotomists collected whole blood, serum and a nasopharyngeal or oropharyngeal swab from each participant. Prospective study participants could optionally give additional blood draws and questionnaires over an approximately two-month period. Prospective study blood samples were shipped either frozen or at room temperature before DNA extraction. TCRbeta CDR3 regions were amplified from genomic DNA by means of the immunoSEQ Assay, a bias-controlled multiplex PCR. For the original study's pipeline: The number of nucleated cells in each sample was estimated by amplification of reference gene primers within the assay. To quantify the absolute abundance of each unique TCRbeta CDR3 rearrangement, sequence reads were collapsed and filtered. Productive Simpson clonality was computed per sample as the square root of Simpson's diversity index over productive rearrangements. The table was pulled from immuneACCESS by TCRdb, which kept in-frame rearrangements only. Such tables lose some clones; where checked, under half of the loss comes from unresolved V genes, and the rest has no known cause. The V and J calls and clone size come from that table; D and trimming were worked out from the DNA. The sample table holds some 300,000 clones, of which under 90% were seen once. The ten largest clonotypes hold roughly 2.8% of the sample.

Trimmed from V: 1 base; trimmed from J: 0 bases; junction bases lacking a gene match: 3. From the cysteine through the phenylalanine, the CDR3 covers 16 amino acids. The retained sequence is limited to the CDR3, 48 bases, with the frame set at the first base. Based on the germline V gene (reference sequence), the CDR1 and CDR2 sequences are LNHNV and YYDKDF. Sequenced: PBMCs or T cells enriched from blood (not recorded which). The sequence derives from a woman in her 50s who had been exposed to COVID-19. The chain joins TRBV15 to TRBJ1-5; 7 central bases correspond to TRBD1. The CDR3 has the sequence CATSRGDSHSNQPQHF. At the DNA level, the sequence is TGTGCCACCAGCAGAGGGGACAGCCATAGCAATCAGCCCCAGCATTTT.